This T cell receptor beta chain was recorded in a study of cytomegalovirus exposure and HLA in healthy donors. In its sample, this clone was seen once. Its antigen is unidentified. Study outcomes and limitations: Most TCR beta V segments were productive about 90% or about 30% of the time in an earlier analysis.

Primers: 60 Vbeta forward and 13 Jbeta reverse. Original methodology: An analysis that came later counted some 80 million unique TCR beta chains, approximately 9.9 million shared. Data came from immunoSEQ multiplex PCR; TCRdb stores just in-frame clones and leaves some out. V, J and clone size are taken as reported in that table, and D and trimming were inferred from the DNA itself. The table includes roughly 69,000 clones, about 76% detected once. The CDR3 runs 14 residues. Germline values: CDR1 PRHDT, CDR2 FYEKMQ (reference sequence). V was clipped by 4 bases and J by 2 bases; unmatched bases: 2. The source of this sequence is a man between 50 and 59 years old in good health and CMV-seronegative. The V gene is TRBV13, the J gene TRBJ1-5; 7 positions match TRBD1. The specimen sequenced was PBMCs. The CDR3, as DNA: TGTGCCAGCAGCTCGACAGGGCGCAATCAGCCCCAGCATTTT. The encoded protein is CASSSTGRNQPQHF. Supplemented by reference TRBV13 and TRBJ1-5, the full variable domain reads AAGVIQSPRHLIKEKRETATLKCYPIPRHDTVYWYQQGPGQDPQFLISFYEKMQSDKGSIPDRFSAQQFSDYHSELNMSSLELGDSALYFCASSSTGRNQPQHFGDGTRLSIL.